Listed below are T cell receptor beta chains from one sample, sequenced in a study of blood T cell repertoires in COVID-19. Clones were read by immunoSEQ multiplex PCR, and TCRdb kept only the in-frame ones, dropping some. In the table there are roughly 260,000 clones, approximately 91% of which are singletons. What was sequenced was peripheral blood. These receptors originate from a person in their late teens or twenties with COVID-19, enrolled during active disease. Both conserved end residues are part of each CDR3. The D gene is left open where the match is weak.

j_call v_call d_call cdr3_nt cdr3_aa
TRBJ2-2 TRBV14 TRBD2 TGTGCCAGCAGCCAAGTCCGAGCGGGAGCGGGCGGGGAGCTGTTTTTT CASSQVRAGAGGELFF
TRBJ2-1 TRBV11-3 NA TGTGCCAGCAGCCGCGACAGGATGACGGGTGAGCAGTTCTTC CASSRDRMTGEQFF
TRBJ1-1 TRBV19 TRBD1 TGTGCCACTCAGGAGGTAAACAGGGGGACTGAAGCTTTCTTT CATQEVNRGTEAFF
TRBJ2-3 TRBV4-2 NA TGTGCCAGCAGCCAAGAGATGGCGGCTTCGTTCACAGATACGCAGTATTTT CASSQEMAASFTDTQYF
TRBJ2-2 TRBV2 TRBD2 TGTGCCAGCCTCCTAGCGGGTCGGACCGGGGAGCTGTTTTTT CASLLAGRTGELFF
TRBJ1-6 TRBV5-4 NA TGTGCCAGCAGCTTGACAGCACCGCCGAATTCACCCCTCCACTTT CASSLTAPPNSPLHF
TRBJ2-5 TRBV5-1 NA TGCGCCAGCAGCAGGGAGTACCAAGAGACCCAGTACTTC CASSREYQETQYF
TRBJ1-2 TRBV27 NA TGTGCCAGCAGTGCAGATCAGGGGAACTATGGCTACACCTTC CASSADQGNYGYTF
TRBJ1-6 TRBV6-5 NA TGTGCCAGCACTATAACTACGGGGTCACCCCTCCACTTT CASTITTGSPLHF
TRBJ2-5 TRBV6-5 TRBD1 TGTGCCAGCAGCCGGGACAGTCAAGAGACCCAGTACTTC CASSRDSQETQYF
TRBJ1-4 TRBV5-6 NA TGTGCCAGCAGCTTGCGGTCAGGGTCGGTTGAAAAACTGTTTTTT CASSLRSGSVEKLFF
TRBJ2-1 TRBV27 NA TGTGCCAGCAGTTCTCCCGGGACTTTGAATGAGCAGTTCTTC CASSSPGTLNEQFF
TRBJ2-1 TRBV4-1 NA TGCGCCAGCAGCCACCCTAGCAATGAGCAGTTCTTC CASSHPSNEQFF
TRBJ2-7 TRBV6-2/TRBV6-3 TRBD2 TGTGCCAGCAGTTCGGCCGGGACTAGATTAACCTACGAGCAGTACTTC CASSSAGTRLTYEQYF
TRBJ2-5 TRBV24-1 TRBD2 TGTGCCACCAGTGACCCAGGGACTAGCGAGGAGACCCAGTACTTC CATSDPGTSEETQYF
TRBJ2-7 TRBV29-1 NA TGCAGCGTTTCCCACAGCTCCTACGAGCAGTACTTC CSVSHSSYEQYF